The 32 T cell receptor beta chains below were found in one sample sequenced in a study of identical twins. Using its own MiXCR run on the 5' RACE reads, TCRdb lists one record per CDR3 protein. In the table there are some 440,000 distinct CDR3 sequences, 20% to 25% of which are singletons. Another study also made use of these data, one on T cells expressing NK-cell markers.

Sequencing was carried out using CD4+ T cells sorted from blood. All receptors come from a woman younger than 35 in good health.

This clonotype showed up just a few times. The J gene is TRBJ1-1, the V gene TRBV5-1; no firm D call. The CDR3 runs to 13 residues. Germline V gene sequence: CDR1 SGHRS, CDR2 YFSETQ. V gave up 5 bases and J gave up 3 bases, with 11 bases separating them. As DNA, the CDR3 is TGCGCCAGCAGGTCTAATGTTGACACTGAAGCTTTCTTT. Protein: CASRSNVDTEAFF.

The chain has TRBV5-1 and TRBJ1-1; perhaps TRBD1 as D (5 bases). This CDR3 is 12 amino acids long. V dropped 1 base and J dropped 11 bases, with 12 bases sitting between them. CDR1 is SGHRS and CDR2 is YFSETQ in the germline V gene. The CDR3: CASSLQGSGAFF. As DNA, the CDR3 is TGCGCCAGCAGCTTGCAGGGAAGCGGCGCTTTCTTT.

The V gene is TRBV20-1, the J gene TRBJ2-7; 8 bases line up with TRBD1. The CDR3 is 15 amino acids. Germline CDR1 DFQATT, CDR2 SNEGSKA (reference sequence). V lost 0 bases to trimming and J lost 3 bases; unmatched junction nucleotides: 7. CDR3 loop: CSARDPGTGSYEQYF. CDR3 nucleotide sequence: TGCAGTGCTAGAGATCCCGGGACAGGAAGCTACGAGCAGTACTTC.

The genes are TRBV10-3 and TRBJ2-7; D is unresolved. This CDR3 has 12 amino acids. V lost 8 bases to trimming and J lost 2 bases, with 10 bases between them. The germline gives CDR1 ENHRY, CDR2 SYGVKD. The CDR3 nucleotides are TGTGCCATCCTCACCAATACCTACGAGCAGTACTTC. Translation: CAILTNTYEQYF.

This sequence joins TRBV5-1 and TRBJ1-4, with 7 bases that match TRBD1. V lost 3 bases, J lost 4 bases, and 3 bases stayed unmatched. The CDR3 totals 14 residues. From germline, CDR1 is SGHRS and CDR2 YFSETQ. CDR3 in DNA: TGCGCCAGCAGCTCCGGACAGGTTAATGAAAAACTGTTTTTT. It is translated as CASSSGQVNEKLFF. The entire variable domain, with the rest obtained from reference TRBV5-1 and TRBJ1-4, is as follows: KAGVTQTPRYLIKTRGQQVTLSCSPISGHRSVSWYQQTPGQGLQFLFEYFSETQRNKGNFPGRFSGRQFSNSRSEMNVSTLELGDSALYLCASSSGQVNEKLFFGSGTQLSVL.

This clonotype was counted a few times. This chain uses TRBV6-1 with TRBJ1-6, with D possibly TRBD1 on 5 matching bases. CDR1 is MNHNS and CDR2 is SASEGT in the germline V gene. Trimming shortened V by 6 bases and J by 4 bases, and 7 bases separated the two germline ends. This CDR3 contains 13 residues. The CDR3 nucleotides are TGTGCCAGCAGCAGGGATTATAATTCACCCCTCCACTTT. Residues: CASSRDYNSPLHF.

The CDR3: CASTREAASNEQFF. The CDR3 DNA reads as TGTGCCAGCACTCGGGAGGCCGCTTCAAATGAGCAGTTCTTC. This chain links TRBV7-6 with TRBJ2-1, with 7 bases lining up with TRBD2. J lost 7 bases, V lost 7 bases, and 10 bases had no gene match. CDR1 is SGHVS, CDR2 FNYEAQ, per germline. CDR3 length: 14 residues.

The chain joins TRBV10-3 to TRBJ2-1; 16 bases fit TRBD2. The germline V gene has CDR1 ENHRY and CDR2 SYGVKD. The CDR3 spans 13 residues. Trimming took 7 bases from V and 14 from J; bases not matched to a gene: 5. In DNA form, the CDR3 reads TGTGCCATCACTGGGACTAGCGGGGGGGCCGAGTTCTTC. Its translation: CAITGTSGGAEFF.

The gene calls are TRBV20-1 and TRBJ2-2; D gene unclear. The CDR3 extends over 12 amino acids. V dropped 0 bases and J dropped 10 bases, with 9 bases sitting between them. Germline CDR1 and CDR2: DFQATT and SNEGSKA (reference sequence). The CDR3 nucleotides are TGCAGTGCTAGAGATCGGCCCCAGGAGCTGTTTTTT. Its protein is CSARDRPQELFF.

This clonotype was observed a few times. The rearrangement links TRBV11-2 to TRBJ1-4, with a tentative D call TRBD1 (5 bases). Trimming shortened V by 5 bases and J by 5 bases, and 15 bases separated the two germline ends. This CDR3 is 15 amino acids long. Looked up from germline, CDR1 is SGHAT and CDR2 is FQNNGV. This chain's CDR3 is CASSMGRQGNEKLFF. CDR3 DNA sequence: TGTGCCAGCAGCATGGGAAGGCAGGGAAATGAAAAACTGTTTTTT.

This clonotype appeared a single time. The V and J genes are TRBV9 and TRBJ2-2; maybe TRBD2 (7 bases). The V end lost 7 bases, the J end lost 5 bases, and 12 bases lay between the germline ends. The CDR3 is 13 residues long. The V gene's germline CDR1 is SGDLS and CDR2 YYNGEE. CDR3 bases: TGTGCCAGCCAAGGGGGGGTTACCGGGGAGCTGTTTTTT. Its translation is CASQGGVTGELFF.

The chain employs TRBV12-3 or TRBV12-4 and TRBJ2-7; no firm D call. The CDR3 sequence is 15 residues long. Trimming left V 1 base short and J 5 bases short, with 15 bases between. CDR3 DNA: TGTGCCAGCAGTTTAGGCAGGACGGTGTTCAACGAGCAGTACTTC. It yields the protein CASSLGRTVFNEQYF.

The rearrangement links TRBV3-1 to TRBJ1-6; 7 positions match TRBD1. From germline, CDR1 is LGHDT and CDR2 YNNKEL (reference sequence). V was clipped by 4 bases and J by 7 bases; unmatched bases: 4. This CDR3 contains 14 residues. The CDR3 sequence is CASSRDSPNSPLHF. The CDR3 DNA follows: TGTGCCAGCAGCCGGGACAGTCCGAATTCACCCCTCCACTTT.

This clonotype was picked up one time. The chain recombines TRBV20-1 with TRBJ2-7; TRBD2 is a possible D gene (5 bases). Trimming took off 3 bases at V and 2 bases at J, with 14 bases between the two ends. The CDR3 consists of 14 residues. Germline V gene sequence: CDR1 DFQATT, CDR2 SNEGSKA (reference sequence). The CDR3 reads CSASLLPGAYEQYF. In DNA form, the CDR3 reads TGCAGTGCTAGCTTACTACCCGGGGCCTACGAGCAGTACTTC.

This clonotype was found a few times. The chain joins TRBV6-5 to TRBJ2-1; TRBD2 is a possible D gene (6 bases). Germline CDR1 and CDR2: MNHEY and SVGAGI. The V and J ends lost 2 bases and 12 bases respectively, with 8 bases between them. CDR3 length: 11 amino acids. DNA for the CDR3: TGTGCCAGCAGTTACATGGGGGGGCAGTTCTTC. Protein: CASSYMGGQFF.

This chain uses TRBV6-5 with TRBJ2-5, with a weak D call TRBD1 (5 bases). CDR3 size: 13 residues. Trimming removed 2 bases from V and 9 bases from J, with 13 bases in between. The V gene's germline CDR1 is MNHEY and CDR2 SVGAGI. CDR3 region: CASSYTLLGAQYF. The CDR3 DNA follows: TGTGCCAGCAGTTACACTCTTCTAGGGGCCCAGTACTTC.

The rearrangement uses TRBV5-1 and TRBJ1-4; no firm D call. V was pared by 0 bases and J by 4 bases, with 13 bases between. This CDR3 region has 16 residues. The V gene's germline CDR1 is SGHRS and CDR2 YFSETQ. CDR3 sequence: CASSLAGSSRNEKLFF. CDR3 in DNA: TGCGCCAGCAGCTTGGCTGGGAGCAGCCGTAATGAAAAACTGTTTTTT.

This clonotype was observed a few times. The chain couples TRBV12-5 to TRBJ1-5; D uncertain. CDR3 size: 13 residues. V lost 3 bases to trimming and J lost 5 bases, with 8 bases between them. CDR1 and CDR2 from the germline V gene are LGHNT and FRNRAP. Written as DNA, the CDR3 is TGTGCTAGTGGTTTAAGTCGGGATCAGCCCCAGCATTTT. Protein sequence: CASGLSRDQPQHF.

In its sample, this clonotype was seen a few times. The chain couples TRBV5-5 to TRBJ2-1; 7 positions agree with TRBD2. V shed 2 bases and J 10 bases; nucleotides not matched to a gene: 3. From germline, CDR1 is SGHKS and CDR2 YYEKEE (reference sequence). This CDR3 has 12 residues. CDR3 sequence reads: CASSFGGGEQFF. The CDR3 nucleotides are TGTGCCAGCAGCTTTGGCGGGGGAGAGCAGTTCTTC.

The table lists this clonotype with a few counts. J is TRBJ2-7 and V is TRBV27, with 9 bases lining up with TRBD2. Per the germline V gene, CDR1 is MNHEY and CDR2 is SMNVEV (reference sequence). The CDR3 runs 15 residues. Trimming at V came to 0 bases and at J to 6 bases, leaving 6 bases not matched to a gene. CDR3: CASSLSLSGRSEQYF. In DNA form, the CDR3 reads TGTGCCAGCAGTTTATCCCTAAGCGGGAGGAGCGAGCAGTACTTC.

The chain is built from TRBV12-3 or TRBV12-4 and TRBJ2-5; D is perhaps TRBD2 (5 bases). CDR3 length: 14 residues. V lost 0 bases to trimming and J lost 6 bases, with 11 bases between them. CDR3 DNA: TGTGCCAGCAGTTTAGCCGGACTCGGAAAGACCCAGTACTTC. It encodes CASSLAGLGKTQYF.

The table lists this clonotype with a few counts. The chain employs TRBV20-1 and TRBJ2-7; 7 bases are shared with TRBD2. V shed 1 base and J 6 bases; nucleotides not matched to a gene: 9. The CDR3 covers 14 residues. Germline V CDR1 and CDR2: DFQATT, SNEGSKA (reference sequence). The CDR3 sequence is CSARGAGVSPEQYF. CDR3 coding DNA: TGCAGTGCTAGAGGGGCGGGAGTAAGCCCCGAGCAGTACTTC.

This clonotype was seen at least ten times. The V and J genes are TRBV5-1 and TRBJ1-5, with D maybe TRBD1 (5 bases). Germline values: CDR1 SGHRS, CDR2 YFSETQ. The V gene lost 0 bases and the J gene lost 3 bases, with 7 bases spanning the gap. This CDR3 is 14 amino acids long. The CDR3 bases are TGCGCCAGCAGCTTGGGACAGAACAATCAGCCCCAGCATTTT. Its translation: CASSLGQNNQPQHF.

The CDR3 sequence: CASSLGRDGDEQYF. In nucleotides, the CDR3 is TGTGCCAGCAGCTTAGGGAGGGACGGGGACGAGCAGTACTTC. The gene calls are TRBV7-9 and TRBJ2-7; maybe TRBD2 (6 bases). Trimming shortened V by 1 base and J by 5 bases, and 12 bases separated the two germline ends. This CDR3 is built from 14 residues. In germline, CDR1 is SEHNR, CDR2 FQNEAQ (reference sequence).

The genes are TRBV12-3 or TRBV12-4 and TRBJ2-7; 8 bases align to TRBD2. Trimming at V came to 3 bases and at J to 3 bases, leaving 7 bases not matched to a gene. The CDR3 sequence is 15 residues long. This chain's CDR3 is CASSFTGTRGYEQYF. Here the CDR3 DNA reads TGTGCCAGCAGTTTCACCGGGACTAGGGGCTACGAGCAGTACTTC.

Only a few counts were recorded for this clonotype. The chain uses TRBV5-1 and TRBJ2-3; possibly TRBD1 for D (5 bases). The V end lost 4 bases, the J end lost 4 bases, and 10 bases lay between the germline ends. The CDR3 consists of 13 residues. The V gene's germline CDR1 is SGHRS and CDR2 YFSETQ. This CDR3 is CASSEQGSDTQYF. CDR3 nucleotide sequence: TGCGCCAGCAGCGAGCAGGGTTCAGATACGCAGTATTTT.

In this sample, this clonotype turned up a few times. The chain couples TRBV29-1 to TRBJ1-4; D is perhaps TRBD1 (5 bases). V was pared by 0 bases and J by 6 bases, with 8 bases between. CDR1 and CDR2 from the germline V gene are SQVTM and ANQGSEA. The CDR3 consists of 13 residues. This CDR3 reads CSVEEGRDEKLFF. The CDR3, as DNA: TGCAGCGTTGAAGAGGGCAGGGATGAAAAACTGTTTTTT.

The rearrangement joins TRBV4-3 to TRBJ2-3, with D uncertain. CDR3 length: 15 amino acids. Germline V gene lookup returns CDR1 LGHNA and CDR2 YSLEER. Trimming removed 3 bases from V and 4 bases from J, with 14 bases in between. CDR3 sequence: CASSQDPLVSDTQYF. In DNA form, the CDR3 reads TGCGCCAGCAGCCAGGATCCTTTAGTATCAGATACGCAGTATTTT.

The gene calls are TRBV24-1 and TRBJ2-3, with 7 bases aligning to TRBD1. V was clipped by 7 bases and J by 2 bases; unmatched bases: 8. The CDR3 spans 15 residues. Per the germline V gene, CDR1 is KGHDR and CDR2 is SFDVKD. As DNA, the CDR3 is TGTGCCACCAGGAGAGGGGACAGAGACACAGATACGCAGTATTTT. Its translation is CATRRGDRDTDTQYF.

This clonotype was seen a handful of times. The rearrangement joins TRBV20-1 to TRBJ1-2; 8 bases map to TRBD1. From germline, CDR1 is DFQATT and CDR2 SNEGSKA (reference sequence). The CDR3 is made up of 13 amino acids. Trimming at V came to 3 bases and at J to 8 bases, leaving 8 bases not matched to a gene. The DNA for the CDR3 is TGCAGTGCTAGTCCCAGGGGGCGGGGGGGCTACACCTTC. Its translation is CSASPRGRGGYTF.

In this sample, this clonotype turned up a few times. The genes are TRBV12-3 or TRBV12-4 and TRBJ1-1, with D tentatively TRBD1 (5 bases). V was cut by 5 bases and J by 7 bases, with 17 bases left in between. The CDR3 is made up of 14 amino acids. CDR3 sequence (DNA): TGTGCCAGCAGTAAAAACTCCGGGGGTGGTGAAGCTTTCTTT. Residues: CASSKNSGGGEAFF.

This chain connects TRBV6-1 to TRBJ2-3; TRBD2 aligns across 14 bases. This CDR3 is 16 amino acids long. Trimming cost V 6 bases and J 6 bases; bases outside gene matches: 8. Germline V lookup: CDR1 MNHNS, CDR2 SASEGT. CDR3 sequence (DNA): TGTGCCAGCAGCACGACTAGCGGGGGGGCGTGGGATACGCAGTATTTT. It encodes CASSTTSGGAWDTQYF.